Listed below are T cell receptor beta chains from one sample, sequenced in a study of type 1 and type 2 diabetes patients. TCRdb analysed the multiplex PCR reads with MiXCR anew, one entry per CDR3 protein. The sample lists fewer than 350,000 distinct CDR3 sequences, 47% occurring once. The material sequenced was peripheral blood mononuclear cells (PBMCs). Every receptor here comes from a young man with type 2 diabetes. CDR3s include the opening cysteine and the closing phenylalanine or tryptophan. The order of the fields is clone size, D gene, J gene, V gene, CDR3 DNA, CDR3 protein. The D gene is left open where the match is weak. Where a row states a size, it is once, few, many or the class of an expanded clone; other rows omit it.

>.|.|TRBJ1-1|TRBV6-6
TGTGCCAGCAGTTGGGGTGACAACACTGAAGCTTTCTTT
CASSWGDNTEAFF
>many|.|TRBJ1-2|TRBV12-3/TRBV12-4
TGTGCCAGCAGGCCGACCGGGGCTCAGTATGGCTACACCTTC
CASRPTGAQYGYTF
>.|.|TRBJ2-2|TRBV27
TGTGCCAGCAGTTCTCGGTCCAGGGCCGGGGAGCTGTTTTTT
CASSSRSRAGELFF
>few|.|TRBJ2-2|TRBV30
TGTGCCTGGAGGCGGGAAACCACCGGGGAGCTGTTTTTT
CAWRRETTGELFF
>many|.|TRBJ1-1|TRBV15
TGTGCCACCAGCAGGGGGGATAAGGTGAACACTGAAGCTTTCTTT
CATSRGDKVNTEAFF
>.|.|TRBJ1-5|TRBV15
TGTGCCACCAGCGGGGGCTTCAATCAGCCCCAGCATTTT
CATSGGFNQPQHF
>few|TRBD1|TRBJ2-7|TRBV27
TGTGCCAGCAGCTCCGGGACAGGGTACGAGCAGTACTTC
CASSSGTGYEQYF
>.|.|TRBJ2-3|TRBV20-1
TGCAGTGCACTTAGGACAGCCACAAGCACAGATACGCAGTATTTT
CSALRTATSTDTQYF
>few|.|TRBJ2-3|TRBV9
TGTGCCAGCAGCGTAGTGGGGTCAGGAGATACGCAGTATTTT
CASSVVGSGDTQYF
>.|TRBD2|TRBJ2-7|TRBV28
TGTGCCAGCTTTGGGGGAGGGAGGGACGAGCAGTACTTC
CASFGGGRDEQYF
>.|TRBD2|TRBJ2-2|TRBV20-1
TGCAGTGCCGCTGTCAGCGAGGGGACTAGCGGAAGGAACACCGGGGAGCTGTTTTTT
CSAAVSEGTSGRNTGELFF
>.|.|TRBJ2-4|TRBV6-5
TGTGCCAGCAGTCCTCAGACCAATCCAACTCAGTACTTC
CASSPQTNPTQYF
>.|.|TRBJ1-1|TRBV19
TGTGCCAGTAGTATAGGCGGGGTTACTGAAGCTTTCTTT
CASSIGGVTEAFF
>many|TRBD2|TRBJ2-3|TRBV2
TGTGCCAGCAGTTCTACGGGGGGTACAGATACGCAGTATTTT
CASSSTGGTDTQYF
>.|TRBD1|TRBJ2-2|TRBV12-3/TRBV12-4
TGTGCTAGTGGCCAGTCACCTACTATCGGGACAGGGAAGCTGTTTTTT
CASGQSPTIGTGKLFF
>few|.|TRBJ1-1|TRBV12-3/TRBV12-4
TGTGCCAGCAAGCAGGGGTGGAACACTGAAGCTTTCTTT
CASKQGWNTEAFF
>.|TRBD1|TRBJ2-2|TRBV27
TGTGCCAGCAGTATCACTCAGGGGGCCGGGGAGCTGTTTTTT
CASSITQGAGELFF
>.|TRBD2|TRBJ2-5|TRBV20-1
TGCAGTGCTCAACCCTTTAGCGGGGGGCGGACGGAGACCCAGTACTTC
CSAQPFSGGRTETQYF
>.|.|TRBJ2-5|TRBV20-1
TGCAGTGCTAGAGATCCCCAGGATCTCCAAGAGACCCAGTACTTC
CSARDPQDLQETQYF
>.|.|TRBJ2-7|TRBV20-1
TGCAGTGCTAACCGCTACGAGCAGTACTTC
CSANRYEQYF
>once|TRBD1|TRBJ2-1|TRBV19
TGTGCCAGTAGTGCGACAGGGGGCCAGTACAATGAGCAGTTCTTC
CASSATGGQYNEQFF
>.|TRBD1|TRBJ1-5|TRBV2
TGTGCCAGCAGAAACCGGGACAGGGGTCCGCAATGGGCCAATCAGCCCCAGCATTTT
CASRNRDRGPQWANQPQHF
>.|TRBD1|TRBJ1-5|TRBV12-5
TGTGCTAGTGGTTTGGCACAGGGGGCTATCGGAAGCAATCAGCCCCAGCATTTT
CASGLAQGAIGSNQPQHF
>once|TRBD1|TRBJ1-6|TRBV6-6
TGTGCCATCAGTGACAGGGGGTCTTCCTATAATTCACCCCTCCACTTT
CAISDRGSSYNSPLHF
>.|.|TRBJ2-7|TRBV13
TGTGCCAGCAGCCCGTACAGGGCCCCCTACGAGCAGTACTTC
CASSPYRAPYEQYF
>.|TRBD1|TRBJ2-5|TRBV20-1
TGCAGTGCTAGATCGGACAGGGGAAAGGAGACCCAGTACTTC
CSARSDRGKETQYF
>.|.|TRBJ2-2|TRBV25-1
TGTGCCAGCAGTGACGAGCTCGCGAACACCGGGGAGCTGTTTTTT
CASSDELANTGELFF
>.|.|TRBJ2-5|TRBV11-2
TGTGCCAGCAGCTTAGATCGACGGGTGACCCAGTACTTC
CASSLDRRVTQYF
>few|TRBD1|TRBJ2-1|TRBV19
TGTGCCAGTAGTGCGGACAGGGGGCAGGGGTCCTACAATGAGCAGTTCTTC
CASSADRGQGSYNEQFF
>few|.|TRBJ2-7|TRBV5-1
TGCGCCAGCAGCTTGGAACAGGGTTTGTACGAGCAGTACTTC
CASSLEQGLYEQYF
>few|.|TRBJ2-2|TRBV2
TGTGCCAGCAGTGCCTGGCAGGGGTACACCGGGGAGCTGTTTTTT
CASSAWQGYTGELFF
>few|.|TRBJ2-1|TRBV29-1
TGCAGCGTTGTGGTGAGCTCCTACAATGAGCAGTTCTTC
CSVVVSSYNEQFF
>.|TRBD2|TRBJ2-7|TRBV19
TGTGCCAGTAGTGCCTCACTAGCGGACTACAATGAGCAGTACTTC
CASSASLADYNEQYF
>.|.|TRBJ1-1|TRBV5-1
TGCGCCAGCAGCCTGTCGACAGAAACCTACACTGAAGCTTTCTTT
CASSLSTETYTEAFF
>many|.|TRBJ2-2|TRBV15
TGTGCCACCAGCAAGGCACTCAACACCGGGGAGCTGTTTTTT
CATSKALNTGELFF
>.|TRBD1|TRBJ1-1|TRBV14
TGTGCCAGCAGTGACGGACAGGGGTCCCCTGAAGCTTTCTTT
CASSDGQGSPEAFF
>.|TRBD1|TRBJ1-2|TRBV30
TGTGCCTGGAGTGTACAGGGGGATGGTGGCTACACCTTC
CAWSVQGDGGYTF
>.|.|TRBJ2-7|TRBV4-1
TGCGCCAGCAGCCCAGAAGTGGGGACAAAGAACCGCTACGAGCAGTACTTC
CASSPEVGTKNRYEQYF